This TCR beta chain was documented in a study of blood T cell repertoires in COVID-19. Study-level background: Samples representing acute and convalescent COVID-19 were sourced from the United States, Italy and Spain. PBMCs, B-cell-depleted T cells, or T cells provided the cDNA or gDNA that made up the material.

Original handling: Reference gene primer amplification yielded estimated nucleated cell counts. Libraries were prepared by immunoSEQ multiplex PCR; TCRdb keeps only in-frame clonotypes and omits some of them. V and J calls and clone size follow that table, whereas D and trimming were derived from the DNA. The sample yields about 78,000 clones, 80% to 95% seen once. Germline V gene sequence: CDR1 SNHLY, CDR2 FYNNEI. The V and J ends lost 5 bases and 6 bases, in that order; junction bases with no gene match: 9. CDR3 length equals 15 residues. The J gene is TRBJ1-5, the V gene TRBV2, with TRBD1 identical over 8 bases. The clonotype comes from a woman older than 75 with acute or convalescent COVID-19. Sample: peripheral blood. CDR3 in DNA: TGTGCCAGCAGTTGGGGGTCCACAGGGGGTCAGCCCCAGCATTTT. Amino acid sequence: CASSWGSTGGQPQHF.